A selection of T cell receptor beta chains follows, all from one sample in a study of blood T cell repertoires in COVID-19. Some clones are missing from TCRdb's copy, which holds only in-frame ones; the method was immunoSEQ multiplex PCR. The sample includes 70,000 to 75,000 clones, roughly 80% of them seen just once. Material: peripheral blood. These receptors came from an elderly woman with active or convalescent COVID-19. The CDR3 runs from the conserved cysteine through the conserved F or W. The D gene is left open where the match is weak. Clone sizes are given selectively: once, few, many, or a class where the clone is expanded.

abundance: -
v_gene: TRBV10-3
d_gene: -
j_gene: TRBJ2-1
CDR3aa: CAIRDTKGDNEQFF
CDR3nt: TGTGCCATCAGGGACACCAAAGGTGACAATGAGCAGTTCTTC

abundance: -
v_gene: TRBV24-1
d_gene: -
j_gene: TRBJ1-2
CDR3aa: CATSDLGRGGYTF
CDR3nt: TGTGCCACCAGTGATTTGGGCAGGGGAGGCTACACCTTC

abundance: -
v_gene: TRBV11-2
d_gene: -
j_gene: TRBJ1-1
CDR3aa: CASSRGPGSTEAFF
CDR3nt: TGTGCCAGCAGCAGAGGCCCAGGGTCCACTGAAGCTTTCTTT

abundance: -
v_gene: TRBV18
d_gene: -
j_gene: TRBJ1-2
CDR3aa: CASSPDRWVGYTF
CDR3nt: TGTGCCAGCTCACCAGACAGGTGGGTCGGCTACACCTTC

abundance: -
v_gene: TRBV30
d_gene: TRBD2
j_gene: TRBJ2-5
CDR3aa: CAWSVLGSGRSIQETQYF
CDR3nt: TGTGCCTGGAGTGTACTGGGTAGCGGGAGGTCCATCCAAGAGACCCAGTACTTC

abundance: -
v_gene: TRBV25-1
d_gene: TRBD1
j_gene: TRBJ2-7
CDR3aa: CASSLTGALNSYEQYF
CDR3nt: TGTGCCAGCAGTTTGACAGGGGCCCTGAACTCCTACGAGCAGTACTTC

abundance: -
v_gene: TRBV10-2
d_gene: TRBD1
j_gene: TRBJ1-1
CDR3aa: CASSEQGATEAFF
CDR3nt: TGCGCCAGCAGTGAGCAGGGGGCGACTGAAGCTTTCTTT

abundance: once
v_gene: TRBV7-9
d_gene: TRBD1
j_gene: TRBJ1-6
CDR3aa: CASSKGTGVLALHF
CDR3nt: TGTGCCAGCAGCAAAGGGACAGGCGTCCTGGCCCTCCACTTT

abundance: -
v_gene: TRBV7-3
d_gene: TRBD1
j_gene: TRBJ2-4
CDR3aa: CASSLTNPGQGSGNIQYF
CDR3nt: TGTGCCAGCAGCTTAACGAATCCGGGACAGGGATCCGGAAACATTCAGTACTTC

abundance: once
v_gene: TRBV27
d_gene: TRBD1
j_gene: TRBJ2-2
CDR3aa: CASSFGQGSTGELFF
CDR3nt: TGTGCCAGCAGTTTCGGACAGGGTAGCACCGGGGAGCTGTTTTTT

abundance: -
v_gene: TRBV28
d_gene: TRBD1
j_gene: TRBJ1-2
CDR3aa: CASSIKGQGARGYTF
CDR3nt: TGTGCCAGCAGTATCAAGGGACAGGGGGCGCGTGGCTACACCTTC

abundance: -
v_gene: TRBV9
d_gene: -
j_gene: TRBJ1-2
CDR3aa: CASSVADYTGRGYTF
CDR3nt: TGTGCCAGCAGCGTGGCGGACTACACCGGGAGGGGCTACACCTTC

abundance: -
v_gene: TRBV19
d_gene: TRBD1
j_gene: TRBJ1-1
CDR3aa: CASSTDRGYREAFF
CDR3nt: TGTGCCAGTAGTACCGACAGGGGTTATAGGGAAGCTTTCTTT

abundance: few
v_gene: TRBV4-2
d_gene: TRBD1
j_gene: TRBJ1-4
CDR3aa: CASSQGQGGEKLFF
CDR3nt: TGTGCCAGCAGCCAAGGACAGGGCGGCGAAAAACTGTTTTTT

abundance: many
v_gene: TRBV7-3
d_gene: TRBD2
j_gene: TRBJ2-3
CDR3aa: CASSLIASGGGGTDTQYF
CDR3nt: TGTGCCAGCAGCTTAATCGCTAGCGGGGGCGGTGGCACAGATACGCAGTATTTT

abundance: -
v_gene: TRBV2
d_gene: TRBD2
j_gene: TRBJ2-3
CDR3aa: CASRVLAAPTDTQYF
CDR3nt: TGTGCCAGCAGAGTACTAGCGGCTCCCACAGATACGCAGTATTTT

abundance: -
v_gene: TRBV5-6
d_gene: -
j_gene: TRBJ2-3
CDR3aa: CASSPGWAGARTDTQYF
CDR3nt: TGTGCCAGCAGCCCCGGCTGGGCTGGGGCCCGCACAGATACGCAGTATTTT

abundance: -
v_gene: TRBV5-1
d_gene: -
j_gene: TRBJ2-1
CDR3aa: CASSLGQGANEQFF
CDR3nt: TGCGCCAGCAGCTTGGGCCAGGGCGCGAATGAGCAGTTCTTC

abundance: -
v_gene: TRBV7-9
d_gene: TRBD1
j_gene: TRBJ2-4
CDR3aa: CASSPSGSGGIQYF
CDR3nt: TGTGCCAGCAGCCCCTCGGGGTCAGGGGGCATTCAGTACTTC

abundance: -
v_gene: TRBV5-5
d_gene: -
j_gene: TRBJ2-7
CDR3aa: CASSLTPGGGSYEQYF
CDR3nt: TGTGCCAGCAGCCTGACCCCAGGGGGAGGTTCCTACGAGCAGTACTTC

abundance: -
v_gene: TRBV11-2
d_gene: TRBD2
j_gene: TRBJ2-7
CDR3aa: CASSLAGAEQYF
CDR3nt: TGTGCCAGCAGCTTGGCGGGAGCCGAGCAGTACTTC

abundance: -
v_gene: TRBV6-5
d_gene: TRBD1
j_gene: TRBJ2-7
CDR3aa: CATGTAYEQYF
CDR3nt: TGTGCCACCGGGACAGCCTACGAGCAGTACTTC

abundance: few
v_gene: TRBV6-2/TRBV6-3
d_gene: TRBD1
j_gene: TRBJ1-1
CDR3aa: CASSYPNQGARAEAFF
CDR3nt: TGTGCCAGCAGTTACCCGAATCAGGGGGCGAGAGCTGAAGCTTTCTTT

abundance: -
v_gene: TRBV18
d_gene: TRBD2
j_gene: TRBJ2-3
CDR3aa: CASRGSGLAVTDTQYF
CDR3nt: TGTGCCAGCCGAGGGTCGGGACTAGCGGTCACAGATACGCAGTATTTT

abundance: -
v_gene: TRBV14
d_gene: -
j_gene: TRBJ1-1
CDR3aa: CASSQEAGWGTEAFF
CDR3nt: TGTGCCAGCAGCCAAGAAGCGGGATGGGGCACTGAAGCTTTCTTT

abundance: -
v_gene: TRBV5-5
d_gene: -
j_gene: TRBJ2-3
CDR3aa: CASSLYTSTDTQYF
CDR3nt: TGTGCCAGCAGCTTATATACTAGCACAGATACGCAGTATTTT

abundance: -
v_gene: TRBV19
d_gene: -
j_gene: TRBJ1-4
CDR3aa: CASRRVDNEKLFF
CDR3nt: TGTGCCAGTCGTCGGGTCGATAATGAAAAACTGTTTTTT

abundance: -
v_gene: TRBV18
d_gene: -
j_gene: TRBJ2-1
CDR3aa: CASSPVSAGVGNEQFF
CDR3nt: TGTGCCAGCTCACCAGTAAGCGCAGGGGTAGGCAATGAGCAGTTCTTC

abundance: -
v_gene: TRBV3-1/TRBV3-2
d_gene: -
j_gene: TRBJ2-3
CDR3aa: CASSLLLQGGATDTQYF
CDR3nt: TGTGCCAGCAGCCTATTACTACAGGGGGGGGCCACAGATACGCAGTATTTT

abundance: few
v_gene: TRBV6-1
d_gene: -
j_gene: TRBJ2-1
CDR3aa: CASSEVVGSPNEQFF
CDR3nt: TGTGCCAGCAGTGAAGTCGTCGGGAGTCCCAATGAGCAGTTCTTC

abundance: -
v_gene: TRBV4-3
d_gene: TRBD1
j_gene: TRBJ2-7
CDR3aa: CASSLRDRSYEQYF
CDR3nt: TGCGCCAGCAGCCTCCGGGACAGGTCCTACGAGCAGTACTTC